Listed below are T cell receptor beta chains from one sample, sequenced in a study of immune characterization of retroperitoneal liposarcoma. TCRdb processed the PCR reads anew with MiXCR; each CDR3 protein has one entry. The data show 10,000 to 15,000 distinct CDR3 sequences, approximately 48% seen once. What was sequenced was tumor tissue. These receptors came from a female donor with retroperitoneal liposarcoma. Each CDR3 is given without its conserved first and last residue. The size entry is marked missing in some rows and otherwise reads once, few, many or a size class.

v_gene: TRBV6-6
abundance: -
j_gene: TRBJ1-4
CDR3aa: ASSYGGRSGNEKLF

v_gene: TRBV6-1
abundance: -
j_gene: -
CDR3aa: ASRPQPNQETQF

v_gene: TRBV6-6
abundance: few
j_gene: -
CDR3aa: ASSTRQAAYEQY

v_gene: TRBV12-3/TRBV12-4
abundance: -
j_gene: TRBJ2-1
CDR3aa: ASSFRLAGGSSYNEQF

v_gene: TRBV10-1
abundance: few
j_gene: TRBJ2-1
CDR3aa: ASSRDTSGNEQF

v_gene: TRBV5-3
abundance: -
j_gene: TRBJ2-7
CDR3aa: ASSRDSALYEQY

v_gene: TRBV11-2
abundance: -
j_gene: TRBJ1-1
CDR3aa: ASSFDRTWNTEAF

v_gene: TRBV27
abundance: -
j_gene: TRBJ2-1
CDR3aa: ARWMCSYNEQF

v_gene: TRBV6-1
abundance: few
j_gene: -
CDR3aa: ASSELAGGRQETQY

v_gene: TRBV7-6
abundance: -
j_gene: TRBJ1-5
CDR3aa: ASSSPGPNQLQH

v_gene: TRBV7-8
abundance: many
j_gene: TRBJ2-3
CDR3aa: ASSLLRDTQY

v_gene: TRBV6-6
abundance: once
j_gene: TRBJ1-5
CDR3aa: ASSYRGNQPQH

v_gene: TRBV6-1
abundance: few
j_gene: TRBJ2-6
CDR3aa: ASSEGGSGANVLT

v_gene: TRBV7-3
abundance: -
j_gene: TRBJ2-2
CDR3aa: ASSPPGLATGELF

v_gene: TRBV6-1
abundance: many
j_gene: -
CDR3aa: ASSIGTSGSRAYEQY

v_gene: TRBV6-1
abundance: -
j_gene: TRBJ1-6
CDR3aa: ASWRGIQSPLH

v_gene: TRBV6-1
abundance: -
j_gene: -
CDR3aa: ASSAEPSAYEQY

v_gene: TRBV10-1
abundance: once
j_gene: TRBJ2-4
CDR3aa: ASRDSEFY

v_gene: TRBV7-6
abundance: medium-sized
j_gene: TRBJ2-7
CDR3aa: ASSPDISYEQY

v_gene: TRBV7-8
abundance: few
j_gene: TRBJ2-2
CDR3aa: ASKERASGRTAGELF

v_gene: TRBV7-8
abundance: few
j_gene: TRBJ2-2
CDR3aa: ASSRTGLNTGELF

v_gene: TRBV7-2
abundance: -
j_gene: TRBJ2-1
CDR3aa: ASSSRLSSNEQF

v_gene: TRBV6-1
abundance: -
j_gene: TRBJ1-1
CDR3aa: ASSGQGTEAF

v_gene: TRBV6-1
abundance: large
j_gene: -
CDR3aa: ASSEEYLAGFNNEQY

v_gene: TRBV7-8
abundance: -
j_gene: TRBJ2-1
CDR3aa: ATGTSLYNEQF

v_gene: TRBV6-1
abundance: few
j_gene: -
CDR3aa: ASSVQGKETQY

v_gene: TRBV12-3/TRBV12-4
abundance: few
j_gene: TRBJ2-1
CDR3aa: ASSPSGGYNEQF

v_gene: TRBV6-5
abundance: -
j_gene: TRBJ2-1
CDR3aa: ASSYYGGRGRVHEQF

v_gene: TRBV6-1
abundance: few
j_gene: TRBJ2-6
CDR3aa: ASSDLPGANVLT

v_gene: TRBV10-1
abundance: -
j_gene: TRBJ1-1
CDR3aa: ASSERRNTEAF

v_gene: TRBV7-2
abundance: few
j_gene: TRBJ2-1
CDR3aa: ASSLSYLGNNEQF

v_gene: TRBV10-3
abundance: -
j_gene: -
CDR3aa: AVQISGNNEQF

v_gene: TRBV6-1
abundance: many
j_gene: TRBJ2-1
CDR3aa: ASSTGTGGYEQF

v_gene: TRBV7-2
abundance: many
j_gene: TRBJ2-1
CDR3aa: ASSLKPSGTHEQF

v_gene: TRBV6-1
abundance: many
j_gene: TRBJ2-1
CDR3aa: ASRPGLAGVGETQF

v_gene: TRBV6-1
abundance: medium-sized
j_gene: -
CDR3aa: ASSRTGGQETQY

v_gene: TRBV6-1
abundance: few
j_gene: TRBJ2-6
CDR3aa: ASSGGT

v_gene: TRBV6-8
abundance: few
j_gene: TRBJ2-1
CDR3aa: ASRPDSSSYNEQF

v_gene: TRBV6-4
abundance: -
j_gene: TRBJ2-3
CDR3aa: ASSERGGTDTQY

v_gene: TRBV11-2
abundance: many
j_gene: TRBJ2-1
CDR3aa: ASSPKSSGRAREQF

v_gene: TRBV11-2
abundance: few
j_gene: TRBJ1-2
CDR3aa: ASSLDRTRGYT

v_gene: TRBV6-1
abundance: -
j_gene: -
CDR3aa: ASRVGTGAASSYEQY

v_gene: TRBV7-3
abundance: -
j_gene: TRBJ2-3
CDR3aa: ASSPAGAVDTQY

v_gene: TRBV12-3/TRBV12-4
abundance: -
j_gene: TRBJ1-5
CDR3aa: ASSLTGSGQPQH

v_gene: TRBV12-3/TRBV12-4
abundance: -
j_gene: TRBJ2-1
CDR3aa: ASSQAGAPYNEQF

v_gene: TRBV6-6
abundance: few
j_gene: TRBJ2-2
CDR3aa: ASSYSNPGGWGEGELF

v_gene: TRBV27
abundance: -
j_gene: TRBJ2-1
CDR3aa: ASSLSVTDGEQF

v_gene: TRBV6-8
abundance: -
j_gene: TRBJ2-6
CDR3aa: ASEAGMMANVLT

v_gene: TRBV7-6
abundance: medium-sized
j_gene: TRBJ1-6
CDR3aa: ASSSDPPMRSYNSPLH

v_gene: TRBV27
abundance: medium-sized
j_gene: TRBJ2-1
CDR3aa: ASSPTNYNEQF

v_gene: TRBV6-1
abundance: few
j_gene: TRBJ2-5
CDR3aa: AVKGQLETQY

v_gene: TRBV6-1
abundance: -
j_gene: TRBJ2-1
CDR3aa: ASAAQTFFYNEQF